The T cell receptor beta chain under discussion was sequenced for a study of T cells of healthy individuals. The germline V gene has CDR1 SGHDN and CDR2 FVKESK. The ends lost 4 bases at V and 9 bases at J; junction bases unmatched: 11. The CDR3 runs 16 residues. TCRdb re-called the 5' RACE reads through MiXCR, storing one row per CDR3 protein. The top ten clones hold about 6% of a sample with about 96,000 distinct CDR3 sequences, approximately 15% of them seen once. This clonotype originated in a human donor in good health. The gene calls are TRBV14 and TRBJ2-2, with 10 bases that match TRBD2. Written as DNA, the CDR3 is TGTGCCAGCAGCCGCGCAAGCGGGAGGGCCGACAGGGAGCTGTTTTTT. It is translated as CASSRASGRADRELFF.